This TCR beta chain was retrieved from a study of blood T cell repertoires in COVID-19. This CDR3 comprises 13 residues. Between the trimmed V and J ends, which lost 1 base and 4 bases, there was a span of 8 bases. Germline V gene data show CDR1 as SGDLS and CDR2 as YYNGEE. This table comes from immunoSEQ multiplex PCR, and its TCRdb copy is limited to in-frame clones, with some not included. The data contain about 180,000 clones, about 83% of them seen just once; the ten biggest clones take up around 13%. This clone was seen a single time. The rearrangement links TRBV9 to TRBJ1-1; maybe TRBD1 (6 bases). The clonotype was recovered from an older woman with COVID-19, enrolled during active disease. Sequenced: peripheral blood. The CDR3 protein is CASSVTGTTEAFF. CDR3 DNA: TGTGCCAGCAGCGTAACAGGGACCACTGAAGCTTTCTTT.